Given below is one TCR beta chain in context. Germline-derived CDR1 and CDR2 are SGHDN and FVKESK. Unmatched junction bases numbered 4, after V lost 2 bases and J lost 3 bases. The CDR3 contains 15 residues. The healthy adult donors were HIV-negative and reported no recent acute infections or vaccinations. Nashville, Tennessee was home to all donors, who were Caucasian adults. The assay was run at deep level. Here immunoSEQ multiplex PCR was the method, and the copy in TCRdb shows in-frame clones only, minus some. The table records approximately 460,000 clones, approximately 80% of them present only once. The data were obtained in a study of shared clonotypes between healthy human individuals.

This TCR derives from a woman between 35 and 50 years old in good health. Some clones in this sample may be carry-over from other donors' samples. This chain links TRBV14 with TRBJ2-1; TRBD1 aligns across 7 bases. The specimen was PBMCs. CDR3 DNA: TGTGCCAGCAGCCAAAGGGACAGTTACTACAATGAGCAGTTCTTC. Amino acids: CASSQRDSYYNEQFF. The full variable domain, rest sourced from reference TRBV14 and TRBJ2-1, is EAGVTQFPSHSVIEKGQTVTLRCDPISGHDNLYWYRRVMGKEIKFLLHFVKESKQDESGMPNNRFLAERTGGTYSTLKVQPAELEDSGVYFCASSQRDSYYNEQFFGPGTRLTVL.